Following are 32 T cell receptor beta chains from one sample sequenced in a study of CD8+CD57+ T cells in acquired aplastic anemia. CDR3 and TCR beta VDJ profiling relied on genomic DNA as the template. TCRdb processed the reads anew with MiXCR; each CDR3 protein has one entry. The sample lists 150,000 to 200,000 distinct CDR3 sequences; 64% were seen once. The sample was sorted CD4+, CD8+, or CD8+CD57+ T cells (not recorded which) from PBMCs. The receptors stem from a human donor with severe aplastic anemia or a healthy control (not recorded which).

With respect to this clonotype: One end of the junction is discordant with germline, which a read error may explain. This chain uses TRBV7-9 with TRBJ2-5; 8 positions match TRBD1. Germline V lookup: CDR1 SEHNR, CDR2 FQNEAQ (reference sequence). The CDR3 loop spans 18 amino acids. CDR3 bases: TGCGCCAGCAGCTCGACCAGCCGGACAGGGAAGCAACAAGAGACCCAGTACTTC. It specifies CASSSTSRTGKQQETQYF.

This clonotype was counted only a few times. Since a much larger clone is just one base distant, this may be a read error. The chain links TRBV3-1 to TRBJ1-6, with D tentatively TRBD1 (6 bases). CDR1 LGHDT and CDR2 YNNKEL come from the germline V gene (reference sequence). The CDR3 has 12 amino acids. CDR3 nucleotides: TGTGCCTGCAGCCTTGGGGGCCCGACCCTCCACTTT. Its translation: CACSLGGPTLHF. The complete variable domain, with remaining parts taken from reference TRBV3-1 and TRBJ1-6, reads DTAVSQTPKYLVTQMGNDKSIKCEQNLGHDTMYWYKQDSKKFLKIMFSYNNKELIINETVPNRFSPKSPDKAHLNLHINSLELGDSAVYFCACSLGGPTLHFGNGTRLTVT.

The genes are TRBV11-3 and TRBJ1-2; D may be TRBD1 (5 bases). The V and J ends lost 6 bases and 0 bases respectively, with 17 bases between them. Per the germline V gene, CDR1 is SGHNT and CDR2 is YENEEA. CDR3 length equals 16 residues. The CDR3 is CASSYGRAGTNYGYTF. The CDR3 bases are TGTGCCAGCAGTTATGGGCGTGCAGGGACTAACTATGGCTACACCTTC.

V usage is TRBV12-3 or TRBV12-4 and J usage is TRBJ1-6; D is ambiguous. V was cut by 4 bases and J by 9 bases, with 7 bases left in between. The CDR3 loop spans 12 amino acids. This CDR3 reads CASSSPGSPLHF. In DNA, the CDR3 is TGTGCCAGCAGTTCCCCGGGTTCACCCCTCCACTTT.

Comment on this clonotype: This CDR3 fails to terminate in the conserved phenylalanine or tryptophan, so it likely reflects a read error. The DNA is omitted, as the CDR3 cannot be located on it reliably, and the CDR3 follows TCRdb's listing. CDR3 amino acids: CASSETSG. The V call is TRBV6-1, the J call TRBJ2-4; no DNA check was done on the table's D call, TRBD2. The germline gives CDR1 MNHNS, CDR2 SASEGT. With termini counted, the CDR3 has 8 amino acids.

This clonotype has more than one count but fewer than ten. The CDR3: CATSKDRIGLNEQFF. The CDR3 DNA reads as TGTGCCACCAGCAAGGACAGGATTGGGCTCAATGAGCAGTTCTTC. The J gene is TRBJ2-1, the V gene TRBV15; 7 bases map to TRBD1. The CDR3 has 15 residues. The germline CDR1 and CDR2 sequences are LNHNV and YYDKDF (reference sequence). V lost 4 bases to trimming and J lost 6 bases; unmatched junction nucleotides: 9.

The CDR3, as DNA: TGTGCCAGCAGTGGTGCCCCCGGGAAACTCTCCTACGAGCAGTACTTC. It codes for CASSGAPGKLSYEQYF. V is TRBV2 and J is TRBJ2-7; maybe TRBD2 (5 bases). The germline V gene has CDR1 SNHLY and CDR2 FYNNEI. CDR3 length: 16 residues. V was pared by 4 bases and J by 0 bases, with 16 bases between.

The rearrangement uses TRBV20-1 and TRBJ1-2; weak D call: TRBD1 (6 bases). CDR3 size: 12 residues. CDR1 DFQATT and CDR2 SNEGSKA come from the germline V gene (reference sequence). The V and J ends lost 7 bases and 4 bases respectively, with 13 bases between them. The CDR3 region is CSDQGSPYGYTF. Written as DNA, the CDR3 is TGCAGTGATCAGGGGAGTCCCTATGGCTACACCTTC.

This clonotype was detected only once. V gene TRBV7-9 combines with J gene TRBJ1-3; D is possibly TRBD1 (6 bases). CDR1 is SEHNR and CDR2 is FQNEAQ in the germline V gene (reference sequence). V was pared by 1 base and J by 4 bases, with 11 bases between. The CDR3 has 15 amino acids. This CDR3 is CASSLVQGGGNTIYF. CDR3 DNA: TGTGCCAGCAGCTTAGTACAGGGCGGCGGAAACACCATATATTTT.

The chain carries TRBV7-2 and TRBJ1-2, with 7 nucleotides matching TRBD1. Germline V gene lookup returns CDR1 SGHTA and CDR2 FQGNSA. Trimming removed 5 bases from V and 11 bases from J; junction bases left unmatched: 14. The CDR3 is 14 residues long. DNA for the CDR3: TGTGCCAGCAGCCCTAGGGGGCCAGACAGGGAATACACCTTC. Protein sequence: CASSPRGPDREYTF.

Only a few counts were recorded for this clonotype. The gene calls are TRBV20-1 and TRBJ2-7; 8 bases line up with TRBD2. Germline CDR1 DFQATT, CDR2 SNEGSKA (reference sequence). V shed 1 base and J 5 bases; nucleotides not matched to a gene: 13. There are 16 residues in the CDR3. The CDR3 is CSARVGLAGLFDEQYF. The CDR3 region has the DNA TGCAGTGCTAGAGTAGGGCTAGCGGGCTTATTCGACGAGCAGTACTTC.

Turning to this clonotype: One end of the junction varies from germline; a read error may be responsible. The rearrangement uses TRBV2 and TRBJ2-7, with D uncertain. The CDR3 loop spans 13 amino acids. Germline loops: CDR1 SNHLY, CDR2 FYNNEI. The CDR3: CASSVAVSYEQYF. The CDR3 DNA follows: TGTGCCAGTAGTGTGGCAGTTTCCTACGAGCAGTACTTC.

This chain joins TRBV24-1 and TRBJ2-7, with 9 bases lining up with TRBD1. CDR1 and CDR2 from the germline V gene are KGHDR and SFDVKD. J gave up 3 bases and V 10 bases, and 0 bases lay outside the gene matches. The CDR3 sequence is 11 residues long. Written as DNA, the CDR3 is TGTGCCACGGGACAGGGCTACGAGCAGTACTTC. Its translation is CATGQGYEQYF.

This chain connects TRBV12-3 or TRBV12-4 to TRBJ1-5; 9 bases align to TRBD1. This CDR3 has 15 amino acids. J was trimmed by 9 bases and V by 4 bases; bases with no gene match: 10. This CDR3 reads CASSSGGQGMAPQHF. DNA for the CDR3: TGTGCCAGCAGTTCGGGAGGACAGGGGATGGCGCCCCAGCATTTT.

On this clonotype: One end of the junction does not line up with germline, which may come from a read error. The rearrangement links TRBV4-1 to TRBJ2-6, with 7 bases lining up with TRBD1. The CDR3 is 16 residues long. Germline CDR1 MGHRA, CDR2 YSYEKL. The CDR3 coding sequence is TGTGCCAGCAGCCTGTCCGGGACAGCTGGGGCCAACGTCCTGACTTTC. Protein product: CASSLSGTAGANVLTF.

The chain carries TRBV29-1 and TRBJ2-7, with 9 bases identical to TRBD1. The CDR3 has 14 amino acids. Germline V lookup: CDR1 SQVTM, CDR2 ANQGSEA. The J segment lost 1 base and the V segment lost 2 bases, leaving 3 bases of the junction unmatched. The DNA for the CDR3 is TGCAGCGTTGAAAGGGGGACAGGGTCCTACGAGCAGTACTTC. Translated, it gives CSVERGTGSYEQYF.

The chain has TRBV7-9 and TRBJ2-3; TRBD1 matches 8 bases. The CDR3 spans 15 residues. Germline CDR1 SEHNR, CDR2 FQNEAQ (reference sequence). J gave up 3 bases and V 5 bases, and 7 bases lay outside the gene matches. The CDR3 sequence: CASSPFGQGTDTQYF. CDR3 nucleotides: TGTGCCAGCAGCCCGTTCGGACAGGGAACAGATACGCAGTATTTT.

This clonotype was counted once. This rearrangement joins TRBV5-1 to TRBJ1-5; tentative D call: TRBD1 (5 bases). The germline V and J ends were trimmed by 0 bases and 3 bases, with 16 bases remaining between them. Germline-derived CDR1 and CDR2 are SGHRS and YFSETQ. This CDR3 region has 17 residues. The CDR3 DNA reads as TGCGCCAGCAGCTTGGACTTACCGGGACGGCACAATCAGCCCCAGCATTTT. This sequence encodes CASSLDLPGRHNQPQHF.

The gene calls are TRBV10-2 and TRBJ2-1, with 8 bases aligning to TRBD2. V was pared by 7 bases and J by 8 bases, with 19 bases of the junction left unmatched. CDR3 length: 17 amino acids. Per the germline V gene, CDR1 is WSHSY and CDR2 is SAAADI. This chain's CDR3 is CASKSTQSVGGLDEQFF. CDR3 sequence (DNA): TGCGCCAGCAAGTCTACCCAAAGCGTGGGGGGACTAGATGAGCAGTTCTTC.

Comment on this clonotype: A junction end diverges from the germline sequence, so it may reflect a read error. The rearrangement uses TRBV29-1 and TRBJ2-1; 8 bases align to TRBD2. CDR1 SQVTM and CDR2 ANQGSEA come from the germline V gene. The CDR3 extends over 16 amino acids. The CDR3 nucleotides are TGCAGCGTTGAAGATCCAAGAGCGGGGGACTACAATAAGCAGTTCTTC. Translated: CSVEDPRAGDYNKQFF.

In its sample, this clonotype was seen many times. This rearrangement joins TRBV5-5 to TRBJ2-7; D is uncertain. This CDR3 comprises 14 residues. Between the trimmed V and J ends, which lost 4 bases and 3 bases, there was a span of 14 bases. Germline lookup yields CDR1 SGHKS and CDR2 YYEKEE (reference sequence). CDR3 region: CASSREASYYEQYF. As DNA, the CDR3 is TGTGCCAGCAGCCGAGAGGCCAGTTACTACGAGCAGTACTTC. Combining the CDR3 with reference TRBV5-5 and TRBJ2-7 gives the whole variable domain DAGVTQSPTHLIKTRGQQVTLRCSPISGHKSVSWYQQVLGQGPQFIFQYYEKEERGRGNFPDRFSARQFPNYSSELNVNALLLGDSALYLCASSREASYYEQYFGPGTRLTVT.

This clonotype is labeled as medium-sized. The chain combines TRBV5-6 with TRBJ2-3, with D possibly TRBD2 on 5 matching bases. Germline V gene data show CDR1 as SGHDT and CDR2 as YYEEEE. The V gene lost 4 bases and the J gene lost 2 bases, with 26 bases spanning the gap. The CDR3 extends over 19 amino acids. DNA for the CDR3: TGTGCCAGCAGCACACTAGGGATTTCCCTAGGGCATCTCACAGATACGCAGTATTTT. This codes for CASSTLGISLGHLTDTQYF. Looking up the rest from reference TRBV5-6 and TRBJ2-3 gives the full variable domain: DAGVTQSPTHLIKTRGQQVTLRCSPKSGHDTVSWYQQALGQGPQFIFQYYEEEERQRGNFPDRFSGHQFPNYSSELNVNALLLGDSALYLCASSTLGISLGHLTDTQYFGPGTRLTVL.

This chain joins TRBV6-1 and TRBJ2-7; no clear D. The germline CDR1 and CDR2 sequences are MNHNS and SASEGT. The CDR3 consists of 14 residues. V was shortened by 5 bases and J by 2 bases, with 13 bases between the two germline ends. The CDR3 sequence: CASSYVYGPYEQYF. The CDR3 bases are TGTGCCAGCAGTTACGTCTACGGCCCCTACGAGCAGTACTTC.

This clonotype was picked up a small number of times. For the CDR3, the DNA is TGTGCCAGTAGTGGGGGATGGGCAGGGCGAGCCACTGAAGCTTTCTTT. Protein: CASSGGWAGRATEAFF. This rearrangement joins TRBV19 to TRBJ1-1; tentative D call: TRBD1 (5 bases). Looked up from germline, CDR1 is LNHDA and CDR2 is SQIVND (reference sequence). The length of the CDR3 is 16 residues. The V end was cut by 5 bases, the J end by 4 bases, with 20 bases between.

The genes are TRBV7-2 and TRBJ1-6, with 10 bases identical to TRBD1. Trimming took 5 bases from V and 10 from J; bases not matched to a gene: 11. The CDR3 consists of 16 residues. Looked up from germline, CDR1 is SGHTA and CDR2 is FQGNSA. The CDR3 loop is CASSKRDRGLGSPLHF. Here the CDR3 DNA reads TGTGCCAGCAGCAAAAGGGACAGGGGCCTAGGATCACCCCTCCACTTT.

CDR3 region: CASSSGQGLNQPQHF. Here the CDR3 DNA reads TGTGCCAGTAGTTCGGGACAGGGCCTCAATCAGCCCCAGCATTTT. This sequence joins TRBV19 and TRBJ1-5, with TRBD1 matching over 9 bases. Germline CDR1 LNHDA, CDR2 SQIVND (reference sequence). The CDR3 is 15 amino acids. V gave up 5 bases and J gave up 3 bases; unmatched junction bases: 5. Variable domain in full (rest from reference TRBV19 and TRBJ1-5): DGGITQSPKYLFRKEGQNVTLSCEQNLNHDAMYWYRQDPGQGLRLIYYSQIVNDFQKGDIAEGYSVSREKKESFPLTVTSAQKNPTAFYLCASSSGQGLNQPQHFGDGTRLSIL.

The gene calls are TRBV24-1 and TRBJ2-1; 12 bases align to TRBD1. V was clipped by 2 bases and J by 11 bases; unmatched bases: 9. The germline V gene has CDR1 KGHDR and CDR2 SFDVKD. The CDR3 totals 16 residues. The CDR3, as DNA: TGTGCCACCAGTGATTCCGGGACAGGGGGCCAAGAGAAGCAGTTCTTC. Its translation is CATSDSGTGGQEKQFF.

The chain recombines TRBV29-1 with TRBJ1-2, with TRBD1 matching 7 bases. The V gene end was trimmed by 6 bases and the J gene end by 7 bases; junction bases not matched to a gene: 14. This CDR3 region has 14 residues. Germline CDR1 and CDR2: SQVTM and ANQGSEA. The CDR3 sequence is CSVGTDEGWGGYTF. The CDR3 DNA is TGCAGCGTCGGGACAGACGAGGGGTGGGGTGGCTACACCTTC.

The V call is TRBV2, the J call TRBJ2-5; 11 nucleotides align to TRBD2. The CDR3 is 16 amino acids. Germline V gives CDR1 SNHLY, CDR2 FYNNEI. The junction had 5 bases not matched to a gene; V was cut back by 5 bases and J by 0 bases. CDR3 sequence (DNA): TGTGCCAGCAGTAGACTAGCGGGACTGTACCAAGAGACCCAGTACTTC. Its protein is CASSRLAGLYQETQYF.

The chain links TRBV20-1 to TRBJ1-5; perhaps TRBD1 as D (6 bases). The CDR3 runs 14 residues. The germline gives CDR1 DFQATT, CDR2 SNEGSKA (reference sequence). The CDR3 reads CSIPGQSSNQPQHF. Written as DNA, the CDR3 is TGCAGCATCCCGGGACAATCGAGCAATCAGCCCCAGCATTTT.

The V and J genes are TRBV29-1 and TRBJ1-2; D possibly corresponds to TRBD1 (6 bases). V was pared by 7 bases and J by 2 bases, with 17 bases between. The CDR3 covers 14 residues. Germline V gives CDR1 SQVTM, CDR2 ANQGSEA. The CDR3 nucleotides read TGCAGCGACTCCGCCCCCACAGGGAACTATGGCTACACCTTC. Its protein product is CSDSAPTGNYGYTF.

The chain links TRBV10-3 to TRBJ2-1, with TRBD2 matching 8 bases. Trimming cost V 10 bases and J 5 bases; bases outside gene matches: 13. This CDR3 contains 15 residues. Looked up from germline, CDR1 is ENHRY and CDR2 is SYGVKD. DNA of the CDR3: TGTGCCACGACCTTAGCGGGGAGAGGTAACAATGAGCAGTTCTTC. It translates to CATTLAGRGNNEQFF.